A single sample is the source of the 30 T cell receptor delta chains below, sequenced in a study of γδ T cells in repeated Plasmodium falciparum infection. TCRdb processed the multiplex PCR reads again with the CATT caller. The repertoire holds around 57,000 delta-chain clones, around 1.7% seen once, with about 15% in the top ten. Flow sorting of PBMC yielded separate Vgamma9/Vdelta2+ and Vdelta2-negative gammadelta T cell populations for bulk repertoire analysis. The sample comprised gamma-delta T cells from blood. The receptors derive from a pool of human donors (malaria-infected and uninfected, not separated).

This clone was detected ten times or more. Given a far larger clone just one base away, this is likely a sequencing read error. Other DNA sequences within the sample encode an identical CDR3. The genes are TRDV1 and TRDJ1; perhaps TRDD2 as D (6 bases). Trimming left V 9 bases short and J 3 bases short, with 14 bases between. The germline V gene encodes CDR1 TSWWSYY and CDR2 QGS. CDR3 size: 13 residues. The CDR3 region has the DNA TGTGCTCTATCCTACCGGGTCTCCGATAAACTCATCTTT. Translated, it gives CALSYRVSDKLIF.

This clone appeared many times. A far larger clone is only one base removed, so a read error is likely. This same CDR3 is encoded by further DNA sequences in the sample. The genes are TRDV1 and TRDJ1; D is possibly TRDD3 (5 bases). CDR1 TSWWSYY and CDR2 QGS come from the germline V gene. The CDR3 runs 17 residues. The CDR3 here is CALGELAPLRDTDKLIF. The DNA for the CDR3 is TGTGCCCTTGGGGAACTAGCGCCACTAAGAGACACCGATAAACTCATCTTT.

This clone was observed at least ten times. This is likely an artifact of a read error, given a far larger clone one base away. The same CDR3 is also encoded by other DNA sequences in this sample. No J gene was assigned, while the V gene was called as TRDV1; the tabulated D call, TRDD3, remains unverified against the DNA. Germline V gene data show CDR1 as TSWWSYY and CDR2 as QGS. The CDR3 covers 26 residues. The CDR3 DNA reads TGTGCTCTTGGGGAACCTTCACCCTTTTCTACGTTTATACTACTGGGGGCCCCGGCGTACACCGATAAGCTCATCTTT. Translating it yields CALGEPSPFSTFILLGAPAYTDKLIF.

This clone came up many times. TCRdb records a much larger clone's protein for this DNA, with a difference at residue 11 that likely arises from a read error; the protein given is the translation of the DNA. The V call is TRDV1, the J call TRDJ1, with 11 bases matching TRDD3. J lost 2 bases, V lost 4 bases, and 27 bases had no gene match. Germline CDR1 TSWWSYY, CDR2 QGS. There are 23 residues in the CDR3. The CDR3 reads CALGARLPIPCWGIPNFTDKLIF. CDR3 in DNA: TGTGCTCTTGGGGCGCGACTTCCTATCCCGTGCTGGGGGATACCGAACTTTACCGATAAACTCATCTTT.

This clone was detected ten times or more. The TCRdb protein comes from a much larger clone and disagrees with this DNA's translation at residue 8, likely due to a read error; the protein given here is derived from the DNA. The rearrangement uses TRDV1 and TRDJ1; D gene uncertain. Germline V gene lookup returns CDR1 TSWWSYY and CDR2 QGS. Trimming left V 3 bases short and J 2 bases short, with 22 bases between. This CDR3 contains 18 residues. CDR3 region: CALGEGPAPPLPTDKLIF. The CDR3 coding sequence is TGTGCTCTTGGGGAGGGTCCTGCACCGCCCCTCCCGACCGATAAACTCATCTTT.

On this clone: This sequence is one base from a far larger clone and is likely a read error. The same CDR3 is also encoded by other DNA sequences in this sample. CDR3 protein: CALEAPPSHTGGRQLYTDKLIF. The CDR3 nucleotides are TGTGCTCTTGAGGCCCCGCCATCCCATACTGGGGGCCGACAACTGTACACCGATAAACTCATCTTT. The chain links TRDV1 to TRDJ1, with TRDD3 matching over 8 bases. V lost 7 bases and J lost 0; bases outside the gene matches: 28. Germline V gene sequence: CDR1 TSWWSYY, CDR2 QGS. The CDR3 sequence is 22 residues long.

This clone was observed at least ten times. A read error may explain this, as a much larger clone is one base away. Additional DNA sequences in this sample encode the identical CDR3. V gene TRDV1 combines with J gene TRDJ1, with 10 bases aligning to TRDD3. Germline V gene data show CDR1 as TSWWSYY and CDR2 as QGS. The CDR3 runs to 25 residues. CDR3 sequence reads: CALGTQGLSPFFWGITSGYTDKLIF. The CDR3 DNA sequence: TGTGCTCTTGGGACTCAAGGCCTTTCACCTTTTTTCTGGGGGATAACATCTGGATACACCGATAAACTTATCTTT.

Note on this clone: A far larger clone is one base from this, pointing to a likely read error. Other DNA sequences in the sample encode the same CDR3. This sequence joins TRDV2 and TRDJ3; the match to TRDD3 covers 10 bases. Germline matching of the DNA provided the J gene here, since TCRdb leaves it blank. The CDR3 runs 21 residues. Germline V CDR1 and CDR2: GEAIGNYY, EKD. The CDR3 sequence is CACDTGGLLGDRAWDTRQMFF. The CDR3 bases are TGCGCCTGTGACACCGGCGGGCTACTGGGGGATCGCGCCTGGGACACCCGACAGATGTTTTTC.

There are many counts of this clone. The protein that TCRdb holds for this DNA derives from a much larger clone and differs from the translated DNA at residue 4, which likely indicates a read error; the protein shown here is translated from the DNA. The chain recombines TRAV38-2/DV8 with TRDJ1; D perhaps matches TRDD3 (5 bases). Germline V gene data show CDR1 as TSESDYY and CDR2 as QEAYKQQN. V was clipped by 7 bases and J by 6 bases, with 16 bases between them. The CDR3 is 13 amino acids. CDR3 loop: CAYGRGPGYKLIF. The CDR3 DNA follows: TGTGCTTATGGTCGGGGCCCGGGATATAAACTCATCTTT.

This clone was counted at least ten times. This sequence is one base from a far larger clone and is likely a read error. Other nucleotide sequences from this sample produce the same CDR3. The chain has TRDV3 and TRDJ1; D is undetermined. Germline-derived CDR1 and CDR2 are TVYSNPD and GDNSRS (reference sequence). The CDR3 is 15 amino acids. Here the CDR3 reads CASTGGRIRHDKLIF. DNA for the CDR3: TGTGCTAGTACGGGAGGGAGGATTAGACACGATAAACTCATCTTT. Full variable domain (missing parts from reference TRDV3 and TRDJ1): CDKVTQSSPDQTVASGSEVVLLCTYDTVYSNPDLFWYRIRPDYSFQFVFYGDNSRSEGADFTQGRFSVKHILTQKAFHLVISPVRTEDSATYYCASTGGRIRHDKLIFGKGTRVTVEP.

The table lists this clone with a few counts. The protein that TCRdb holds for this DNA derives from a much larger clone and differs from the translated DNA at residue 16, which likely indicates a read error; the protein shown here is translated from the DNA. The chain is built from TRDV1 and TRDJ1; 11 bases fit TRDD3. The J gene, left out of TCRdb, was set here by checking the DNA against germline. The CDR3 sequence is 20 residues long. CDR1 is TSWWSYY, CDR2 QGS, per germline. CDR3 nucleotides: TGTGCTCTTGGGGCCGCCTTCGGCTGGTGGGGGATACGGGGGACCGAGAAACTCATCTTT. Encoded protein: CALGAAFGWWGIRGTEKLIF.

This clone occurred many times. CDR3 nucleotides: TGTGCTCTTGGGGAACTCGGGCTCCTCACGGGGATTAAACTCATCTTT. Encoded protein: CALGELGLLTGIKLIF. The rearrangement joins TRDV1 to TRDJ1; tentative D call: TRDD3 (6 bases). The V gene lost 0 bases and the J gene lost 7 bases, with 18 bases spanning the gap. Germline lookup yields CDR1 TSWWSYY and CDR2 QGS. There are 16 residues in the CDR3.

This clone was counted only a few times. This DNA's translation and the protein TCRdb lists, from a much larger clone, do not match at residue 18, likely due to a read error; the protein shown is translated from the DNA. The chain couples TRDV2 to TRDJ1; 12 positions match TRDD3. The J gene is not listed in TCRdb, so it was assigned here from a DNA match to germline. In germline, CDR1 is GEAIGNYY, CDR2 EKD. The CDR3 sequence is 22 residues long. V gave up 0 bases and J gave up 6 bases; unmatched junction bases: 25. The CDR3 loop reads CACDTVRDTGGYRGSWTNKLIF. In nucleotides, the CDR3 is TGTGCCTGTGACACCGTGCGGGATACTGGGGGATACCGTGGGTCGTGGACCAATAAACTCATCTTT.

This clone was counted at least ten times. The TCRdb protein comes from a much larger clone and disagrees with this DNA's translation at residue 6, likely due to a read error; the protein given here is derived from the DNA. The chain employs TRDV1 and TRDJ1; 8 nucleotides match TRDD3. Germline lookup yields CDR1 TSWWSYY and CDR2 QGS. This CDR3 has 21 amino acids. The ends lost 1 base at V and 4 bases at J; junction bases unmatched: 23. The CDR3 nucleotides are TGTGCTCTTGGGGAACCACTGTCCTACGGGCCCCTCTGGGGGAGATTCGATAAACTCATCTTT. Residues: CALGEPLSYGPLWGRFDKLIF.

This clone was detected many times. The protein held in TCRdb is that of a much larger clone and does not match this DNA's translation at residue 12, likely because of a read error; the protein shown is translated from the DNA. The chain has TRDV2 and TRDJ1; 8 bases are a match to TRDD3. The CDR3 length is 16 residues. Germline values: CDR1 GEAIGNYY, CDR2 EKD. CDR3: CACDDLGEFYTGKLIF. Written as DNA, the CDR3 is TGTGCCTGTGACGATCTGGGGGAGTTCTACACCGGTAAACTCATCTTT.

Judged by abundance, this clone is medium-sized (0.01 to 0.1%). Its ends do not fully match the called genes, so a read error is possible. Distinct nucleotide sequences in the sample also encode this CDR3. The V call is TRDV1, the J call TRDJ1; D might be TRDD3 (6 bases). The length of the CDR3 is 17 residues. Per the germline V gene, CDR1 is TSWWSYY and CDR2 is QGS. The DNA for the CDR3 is TGTGCTCTCCGGTGGGGGTCCACGAAAAAGTACACAGATAAACTCATCTTT. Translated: CALRWGSTKKYTDKLIF.

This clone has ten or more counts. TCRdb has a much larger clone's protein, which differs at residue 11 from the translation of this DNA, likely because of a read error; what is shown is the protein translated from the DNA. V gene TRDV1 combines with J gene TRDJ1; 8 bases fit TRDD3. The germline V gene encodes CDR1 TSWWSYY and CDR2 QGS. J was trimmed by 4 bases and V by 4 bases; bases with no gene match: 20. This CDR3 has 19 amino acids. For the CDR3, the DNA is TGTGCTCTTGGGGGATTCGATAACTACGTACCGGGGGATATCGATAAACTCATCTTT. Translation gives CALGGFDNYVPGDIDKLIF.

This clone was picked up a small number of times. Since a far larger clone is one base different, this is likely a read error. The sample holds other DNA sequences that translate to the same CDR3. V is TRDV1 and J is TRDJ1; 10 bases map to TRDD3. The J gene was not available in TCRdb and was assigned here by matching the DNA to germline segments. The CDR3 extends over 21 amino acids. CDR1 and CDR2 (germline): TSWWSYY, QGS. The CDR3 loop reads CALGEIGLNTLTGGCSDKLIF. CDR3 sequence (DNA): TGTGCTCTTGGGGAGATTGGCCTAAATACCCTTACTGGGGGATGTTCCGACAAACTCATCTTT.

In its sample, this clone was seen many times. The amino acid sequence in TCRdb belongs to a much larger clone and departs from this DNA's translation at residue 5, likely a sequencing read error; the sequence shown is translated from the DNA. Here the CDR3 reads CACDRIGTGWDSDTDKLIF. CDR3 coding DNA: TGTGCCTGTGACCGGATCGGTACAGGGTGGGACTCGGACACCGATAAACTCATCTTT. The chain carries TRDV2 and TRDJ1, with unresolved D. This CDR3 spans 19 amino acids. The germline CDR1 and CDR2 sequences are GEAIGNYY and EKD. Trimming removed 3 bases at V and 0 bases at J, with 25 bases between.

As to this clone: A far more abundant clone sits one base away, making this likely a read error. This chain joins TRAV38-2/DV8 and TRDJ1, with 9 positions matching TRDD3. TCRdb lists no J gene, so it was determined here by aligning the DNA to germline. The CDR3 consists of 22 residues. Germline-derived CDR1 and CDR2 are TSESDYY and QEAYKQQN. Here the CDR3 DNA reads TGCGCTTATAGGAGCGGCGTCTTTATTCCCCTACTGGGGGACCTGAAACGAGATAAACTCATCTTT. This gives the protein CAYRSGVFIPLLGDLKRDKLIF.

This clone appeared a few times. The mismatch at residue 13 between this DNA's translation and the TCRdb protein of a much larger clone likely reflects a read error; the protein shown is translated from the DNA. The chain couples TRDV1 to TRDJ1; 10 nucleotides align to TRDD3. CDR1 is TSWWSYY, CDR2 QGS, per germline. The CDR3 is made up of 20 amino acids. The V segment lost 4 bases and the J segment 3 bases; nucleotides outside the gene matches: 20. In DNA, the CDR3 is TGTGCTCTTGGGGGAGCCCATGGGTTGGGGGATACAGGAGGTGCCGATAAACTCATCTTT. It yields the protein CALGGAHGLGDTGGADKLIF.

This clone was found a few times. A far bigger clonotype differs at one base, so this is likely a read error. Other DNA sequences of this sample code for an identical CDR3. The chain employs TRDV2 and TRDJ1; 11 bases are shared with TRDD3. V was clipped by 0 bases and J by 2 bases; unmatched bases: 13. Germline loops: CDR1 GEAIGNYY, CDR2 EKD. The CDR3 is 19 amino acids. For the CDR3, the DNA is TGTGCCTGTGACACCCTCGGTGGGGGATACGCGGAAAGAACCGATAAACTCATCTTT. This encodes CACDTLGGGYAERTDKLIF.

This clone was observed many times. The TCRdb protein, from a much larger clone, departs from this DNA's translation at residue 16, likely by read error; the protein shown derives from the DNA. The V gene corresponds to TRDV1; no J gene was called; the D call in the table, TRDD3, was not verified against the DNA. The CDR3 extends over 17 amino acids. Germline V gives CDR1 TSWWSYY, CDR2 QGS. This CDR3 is CALGDTFQGGYNDKLTF. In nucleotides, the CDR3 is TGTGCTCTTGGGGATACATTCCAGGGAGGGTACAACGATAAACTCACCTTT.

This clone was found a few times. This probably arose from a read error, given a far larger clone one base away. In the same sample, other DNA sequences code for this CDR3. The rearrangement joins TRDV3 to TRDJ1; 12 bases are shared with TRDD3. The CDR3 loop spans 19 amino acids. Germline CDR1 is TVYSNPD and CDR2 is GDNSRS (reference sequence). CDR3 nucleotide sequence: TGTGCCTCCACCTTCTCCCGTTACTGGGGGATACTGGGAAGCGATAAACTTATCTTT. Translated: CASTFSRYWGILGSDKLIF. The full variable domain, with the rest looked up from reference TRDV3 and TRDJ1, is CDKVTQSSPDQTVASGSEVVLLCTYDTVYSNPDLFWYRIRPDYSFQFVFYGDNSRSEGADFTQGRFSVKHILTQKAFHLVISPVRTEDSATYYCASTFSRYWGILGSDKLIFGKGTRVTVEP.

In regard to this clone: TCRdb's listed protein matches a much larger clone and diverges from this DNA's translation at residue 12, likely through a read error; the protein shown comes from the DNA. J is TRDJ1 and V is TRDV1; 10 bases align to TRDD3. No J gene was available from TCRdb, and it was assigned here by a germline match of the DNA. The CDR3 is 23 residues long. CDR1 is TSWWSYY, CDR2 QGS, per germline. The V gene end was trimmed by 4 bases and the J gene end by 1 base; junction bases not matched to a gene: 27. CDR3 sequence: CALGVLPGPRKLTGGLFTDKLIF. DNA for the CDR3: TGTGCTCTTGGGGTCCTACCGGGTCCACGTAAACTCACTGGGGGATTATTCACCGATAAACTCATCTTT.

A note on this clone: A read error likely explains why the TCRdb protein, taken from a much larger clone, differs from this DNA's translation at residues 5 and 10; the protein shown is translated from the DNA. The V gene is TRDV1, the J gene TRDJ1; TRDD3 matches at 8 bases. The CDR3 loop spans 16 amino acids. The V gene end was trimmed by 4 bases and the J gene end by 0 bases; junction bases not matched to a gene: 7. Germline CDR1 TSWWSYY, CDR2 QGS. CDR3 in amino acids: CALGGFGGSHTDKLIF. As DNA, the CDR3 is TGTGCTCTTGGGGGATTTGGGGGATCCCACACCGATAAACTCATCTTT.

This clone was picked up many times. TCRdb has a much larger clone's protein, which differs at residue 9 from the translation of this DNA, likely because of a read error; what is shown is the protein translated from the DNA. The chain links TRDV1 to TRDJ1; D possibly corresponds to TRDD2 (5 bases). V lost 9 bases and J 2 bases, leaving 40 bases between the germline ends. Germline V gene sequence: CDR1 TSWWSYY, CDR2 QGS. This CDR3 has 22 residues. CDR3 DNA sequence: TGTGCTCTCGGGAAGACCCCATTCCTCCTCACCAATTTAGCGTCTCCAACCGATAAACTCATCTTT. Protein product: CALGKTPFLLTNLASPTDKLIF.

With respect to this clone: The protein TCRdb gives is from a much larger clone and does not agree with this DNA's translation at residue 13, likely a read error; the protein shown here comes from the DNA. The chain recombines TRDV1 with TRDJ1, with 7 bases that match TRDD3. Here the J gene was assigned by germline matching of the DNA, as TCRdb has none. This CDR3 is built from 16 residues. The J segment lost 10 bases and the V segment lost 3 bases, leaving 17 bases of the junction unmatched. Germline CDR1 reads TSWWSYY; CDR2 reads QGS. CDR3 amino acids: CALGDPYPGGPVRLIF. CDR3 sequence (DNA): TGTGCTCTTGGGGACCCATACCCTGGGGGCCCAGTTAGACTCATCTTT.

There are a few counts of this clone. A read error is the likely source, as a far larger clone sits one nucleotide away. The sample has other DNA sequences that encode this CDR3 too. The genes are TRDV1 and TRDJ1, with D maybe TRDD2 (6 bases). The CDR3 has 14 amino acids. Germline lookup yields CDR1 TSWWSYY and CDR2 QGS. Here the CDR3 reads CALGDSFRPDKLIF. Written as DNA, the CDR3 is TGTGCTCTTGGGGACTCCTTCCGACCTGATAAACTCATCTTC.

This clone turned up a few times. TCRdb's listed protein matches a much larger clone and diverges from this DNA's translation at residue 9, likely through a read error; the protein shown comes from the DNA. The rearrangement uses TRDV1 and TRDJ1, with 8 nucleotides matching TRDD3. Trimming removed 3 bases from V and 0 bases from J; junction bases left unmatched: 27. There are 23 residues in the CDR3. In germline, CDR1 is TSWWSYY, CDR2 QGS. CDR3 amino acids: CALGDHVVLYLLYWGFYTDKLIF. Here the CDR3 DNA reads TGTGCTCTTGGGGACCACGTGGTTCTCTACTTACTCTACTGGGGGTTTTACACCGATAAACTCATCTTT.